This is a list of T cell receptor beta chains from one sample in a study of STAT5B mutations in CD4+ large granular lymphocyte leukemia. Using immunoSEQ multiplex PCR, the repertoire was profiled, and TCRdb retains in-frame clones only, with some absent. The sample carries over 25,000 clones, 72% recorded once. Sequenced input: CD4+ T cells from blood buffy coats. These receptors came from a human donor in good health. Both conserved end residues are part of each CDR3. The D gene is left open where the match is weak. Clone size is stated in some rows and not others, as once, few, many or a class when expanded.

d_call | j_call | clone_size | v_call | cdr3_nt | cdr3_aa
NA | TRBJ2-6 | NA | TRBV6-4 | TGTGCCAGCAGTCCAACGTCCCTCTGGAGCTCTGGGGCCAACGTCCTGACTTTC | CASSPTSLWSSGANVLTF
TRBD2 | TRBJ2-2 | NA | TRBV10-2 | TGCGCCAGCAGTGAGAGCGGGGGGGACACCGGGGAGCTGTTTTTT | CASSESGGDTGELFF
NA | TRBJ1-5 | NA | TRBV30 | TGTGCCTGGAGTACAGGCTATCAGCCCCAGCATTTT | CAWSTGYQPQHF
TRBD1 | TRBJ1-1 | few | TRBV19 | TGTGCCAGTAGTACGGGACAGGGGCTCACTGAAGCTTTCTTT | CASSTGQGLTEAFF
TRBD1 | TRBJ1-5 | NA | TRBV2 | TGTGCCAGCAGTTGGACAGGGGGCTCTATACAGCCCCAGCATTTT | CASSWTGGSIQPQHF
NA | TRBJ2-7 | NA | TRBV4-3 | TGCGCCAGCAGCCAAGTTGTCGGACCCTACGAGCAGTACTTC | CASSQVVGPYEQYF
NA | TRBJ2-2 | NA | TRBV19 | TGTGCCAGTAGCTCCGGGGGCAGGGACACCGGGGAGCTGTTTTTT | CASSSGGRDTGELFF
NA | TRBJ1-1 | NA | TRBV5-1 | TGCGCCAGCAGCTTGGAGGGGAACCTAGTGAACACTGAAGCTTTCTTT | CASSLEGNLVNTEAFF
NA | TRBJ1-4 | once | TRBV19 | TGTGCCAGTACCAAGACAGACTCGGCCCATGAAAAACTGTTTTTT | CASTKTDSAHEKLFF
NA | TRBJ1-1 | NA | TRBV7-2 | TGTGCCAGCAGCGTAACCCAGGGGCCCACGGCTGAAGCTTTCTTT | CASSVTQGPTAEAFF
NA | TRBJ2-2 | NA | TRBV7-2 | TGTGCCAGCAGACGGGGGATAGGGGGCACCGGGGAGCTGTTTTTT | CASRRGIGGTGELFF
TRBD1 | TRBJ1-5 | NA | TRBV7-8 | TGTGCCAGCAGCCAACGGATCAGGGGGCAGAGCGATCAGCCCCAGCATTTT | CASSQRIRGQSDQPQHF
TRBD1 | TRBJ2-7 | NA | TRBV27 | TGTGCCAGCAGTTTATCGCGGCCGGGACAGGGATACGAGCAGTACTTC | CASSLSRPGQGYEQYF
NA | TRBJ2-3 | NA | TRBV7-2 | TGTGCCAGCAGCTTGGGGGGCCTCACAGATACGCAGTATTTT | CASSLGGLTDTQYF
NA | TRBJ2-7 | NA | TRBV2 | TGTGCCAGCAGTGAACGGATCCTCCAGCTCTCCTACGAGCAGTACTTC | CASSERILQLSYEQYF
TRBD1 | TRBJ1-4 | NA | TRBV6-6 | TGTGCCGGACGACAGGGTGGTGAAAAACTGTTTTTT | CAGRQGGEKLFF
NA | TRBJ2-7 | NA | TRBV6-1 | TGTGCCAGCAGTGATTTCGGGGGGCAGTACTTC | CASSDFGGQYF
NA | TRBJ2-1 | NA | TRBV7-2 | TGTGCCAGCAGCTTATTTGCAGGGCAGCAGTTCTTC | CASSLFAGQQFF
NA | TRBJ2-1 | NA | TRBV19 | TGTGCCAGTAGTATACGCTGGGGGCCAGATGAGCAGTTCTTC | CASSIRWGPDEQFF
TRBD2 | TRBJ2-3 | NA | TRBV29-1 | TGCAGCGTCAGCGGGAGAAGCACAGATACGCAGTATTTT | CSVSGRSTDTQYF
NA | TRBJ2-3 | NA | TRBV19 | TGTGCCAGTCGGGGGCAGGCGCAACCCACAGATACGCAGTATTTT | CASRGQAQPTDTQYF
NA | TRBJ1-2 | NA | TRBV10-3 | TGTGCCATCAACCAACAGGGTCGGGACTATGGCTACACCTTC | CAINQQGRDYGYTF
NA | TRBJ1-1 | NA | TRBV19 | TGTGCCAGTAGTATCACAGTGATGAACACTGAAGCTTTCTTT | CASSITVMNTEAFF
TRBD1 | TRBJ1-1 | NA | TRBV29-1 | TGCAGCGTTACCGGACAGGCGAACACTGAAGCTTTCTTT | CSVTGQANTEAFF
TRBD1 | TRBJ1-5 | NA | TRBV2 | TGTGCCAGCAGTGTGACAGGGGGCGCGGATCAGCCCCAGCATTTT | CASSVTGGADQPQHF
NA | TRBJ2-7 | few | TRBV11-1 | TGTGCCAGCAGCAGGGACACCTCCTACGAGCAGTACTTC | CASSRDTSYEQYF
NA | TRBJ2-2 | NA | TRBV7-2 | TGTGCCAGCAGCCAATACAGGGAACCCGGGGAGCTGTTTTTT | CASSQYREPGELFF
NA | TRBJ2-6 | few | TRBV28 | TGTGCCAGCGTACTCTCCGGGGCCAACGTCCTGACTTTC | CASVLSGANVLTF
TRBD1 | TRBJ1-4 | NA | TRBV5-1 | TGCGCCAGCAGCTCGGGACAGGGTAATGAAAAACTGTTTTTT | CASSSGQGNEKLFF
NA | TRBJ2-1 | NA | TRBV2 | TGTGCCATCCGCGCTCCGGGCCCACAGGGCCCGAGGGTAAGATCCTACAATGAGCAGTTCTTC | CAIRAPGPQGPRVRSYNEQFF
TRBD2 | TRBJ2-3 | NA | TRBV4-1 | TGCGCCAGCAGCCAGACCGGAGCCCACAGTAGCGGGGACACAGATACGCAGTATTTT | CASSQTGAHSSGDTDTQYF
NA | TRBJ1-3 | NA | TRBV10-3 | TGTGCCATCAGTGAGCCAAACACCATATATTTT | CAISEPNTIYF
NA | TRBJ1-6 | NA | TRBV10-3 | TGTGCCATCAGTGAGTCGAAAGGGGTCGGGAATTCACCCCTCCACTTT | CAISESKGVGNSPLHF
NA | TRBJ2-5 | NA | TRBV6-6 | TGTGCCAGCAGTTACTCGGTCGGAGCAGAGACCCAGTACTTC | CASSYSVGAETQYF
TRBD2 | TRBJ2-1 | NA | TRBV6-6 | TGTGCCAGCAGTCTAGCGGGGGGACTTAATGAGCAGTTCTTC | CASSLAGGLNEQFF
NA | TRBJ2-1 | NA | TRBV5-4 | TGTGCCAGCAGCTTGGCGGTAGGGGGGTCCTACAATGAGCAGTTCTTC | CASSLAVGGSYNEQFF
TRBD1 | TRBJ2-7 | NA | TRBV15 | TGTGCCACCAGCAGTGGCAGGGGGCGGGAGCAGTACTTC | CATSSGRGREQYF
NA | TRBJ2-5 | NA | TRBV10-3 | TGTGCCACCAGTGGGGGAGAGGGAGCGGCCCAGTACTTC | CATSGGEGAAQYF
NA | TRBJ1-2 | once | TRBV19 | TGTGCCAGTAGTATAGACACGGTGACTTATGGCTACACCTTC | CASSIDTVTYGYTF
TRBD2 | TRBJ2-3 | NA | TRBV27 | TGTGCCAGCAGCCATGCTTACAGCTCCGGGGGGACAGATACGCAGTATTTT | CASSHAYSSGGTDTQYF
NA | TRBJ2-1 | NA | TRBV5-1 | TGCGCCAGCAGCCGCGGAGAAAACACTGAGCAGTTCTTC | CASSRGENTEQFF
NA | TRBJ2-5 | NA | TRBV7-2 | TGTGCCAGCAGCCCCTGGACGTACCAAGAGACCCAGTACTTC | CASSPWTYQETQYF
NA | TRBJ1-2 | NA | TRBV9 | TGTGCCAGCAGCCCAGCAGGGGACGGACACTATGGCTACACCTTC | CASSPAGDGHYGYTF
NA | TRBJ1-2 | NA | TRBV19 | TGTGCCAGTAGTCACCTCTATGGCTACACCTTC | CASSHLYGYTF
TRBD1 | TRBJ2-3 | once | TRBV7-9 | TGTGCCAGCAGCCCCCGGACAGGGCAGGGCACAGATACGCAGTATTTT | CASSPRTGQGTDTQYF
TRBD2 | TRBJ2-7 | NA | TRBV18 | TGTGCCAGCTCACCACGAGGCAGGGAGGGCCACGAGCAGTACTTC | CASSPRGREGHEQYF
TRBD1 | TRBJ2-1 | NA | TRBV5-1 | TGCGCCAGCGCCCACGGTAGACAGGGGGGGGTTGGTGAGCAGTTCTTC | CASAHGRQGGVGEQFF
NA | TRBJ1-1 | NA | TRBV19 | TGTGCCAGTAGTACCTCGGGACTCCCTAGGGATGCTTTCTTT | CASSTSGLPRDAFF